The next 27 T cell receptor beta chains were all read from a single sample in a study of blood T cell repertoires in COVID-19. Only in-frame clones appear in the TCRdb table, and some are missing; sequencing was by immunoSEQ multiplex PCR. This sample has around 460,000 clones; 80% to 90% occur once, and the top ten carry around 0.92%. Sequenced material: peripheral blood. These receptor sequences come from a man aged 18 to 29 with COVID-19, enrolled during active disease.

The chain uses TRBV30 and TRBJ1-3; D might be TRBD1 (5 bases). The CDR3 loop spans 14 amino acids. The V gene lost 3 bases and the J gene lost 0 bases, with 9 bases spanning the gap. CDR1 is GTSNPN, CDR2 SVGIG, per germline (reference sequence). CDR3 sequence: CAWRQGGSGNTIYF. As DNA, the CDR3 is TGTGCCTGGAGGCAGGGCGGCTCTGGAAACACCATATATTTT.

The genes are TRBV7-6 and TRBJ2-5; D might be TRBD2 (5 bases). Between the trimmed V and J ends, which lost 1 base and 2 bases, there was a span of 14 bases. The CDR3 consists of 16 residues. From germline, CDR1 is SGHVS and CDR2 FNYEAQ. The CDR3 sequence: CASSLGLEELQETQYF. The CDR3 nucleotides are TGTGCCAGCAGCTTAGGCCTGGAGGAGCTACAAGAGACCCAGTACTTC.

This rearrangement joins TRBV6-5 to TRBJ2-2; 7 nucleotides line up with TRBD1. Losses at the gene ends were 3 bases for V and 8 bases for J; bases not matched to a gene: 9. CDR3 length: 15 amino acids. Germline V gene data show CDR1 as MNHEY and CDR2 as SVGAGI. The CDR3 protein is CASSYDRASPGELFF. The CDR3 nucleotides are TGTGCCAGCAGTTATGACAGGGCATCCCCTGGGGAGCTGTTTTTT.

This clone was counted once. This chain uses TRBV5-1 with TRBJ2-7; D unclear. The CDR3 runs to 13 residues. The germline V gene encodes CDR1 SGHRS and CDR2 YFSETQ. V was pared by 4 bases and J by 0 bases, with 8 bases between. The CDR3 coding sequence is TGCGCCAGCAGCAATACAGCCTCCTACGAGCAGTACTTC. Amino acid sequence: CASSNTASYEQYF.

The chain joins TRBV5-4 to TRBJ2-6; TRBD1 might be the D (5 bases). Trimming stripped 4 bases from V and 0 bases from J, with 11 bases between. The CDR3 runs to 16 residues. Germline lookup yields CDR1 SGHNT and CDR2 YYREEE (reference sequence). The chain's CDR3 is CASSQQVYSGANVLTF. CDR3 sequence (DNA): TGTGCCAGCAGCCAACAGGTCTACTCTGGGGCCAACGTCCTGACTTTC.

This chain uses TRBV5-1 with TRBJ1-3; 7 bases align to TRBD1. This CDR3 is built from 14 residues. Trimming removed 7 bases from V and 1 base from J; junction bases left unmatched: 5. Germline V gives CDR1 SGHRS, CDR2 YFSETQ. CDR3 sequence (DNA): TGCGCCAGCGGAGCGACAGGGTCTGGAAACACCATATATTTT. This sequence encodes CASGATGSGNTIYF.

This rearrangement joins TRBV5-6 to TRBJ2-1, with TRBD2 as a possible D gene (6 bases). The germline CDR1 and CDR2 sequences are SGHDT and YYEEEE. Trimming took off 4 bases at V and 5 bases at J, with 19 bases between the two ends. The length of the CDR3 is 16 residues. The CDR3 protein is CASSRLVGGVHNEQFF. The CDR3 nucleotides are TGTGCCAGCAGCAGGCTGGTCGGGGGAGTCCACAATGAGCAGTTCTTC.

This chain connects TRBV5-5 to TRBJ2-7, with a weak D call TRBD1 (6 bases). V was shortened by 1 base and J by 3 bases, with 11 bases between the two germline ends. There are 14 residues in the CDR3. CDR1 and CDR2 from the germline V gene are SGHKS and YYEKEE (reference sequence). CDR3 protein: CASSLSQGNYEQYF. The CDR3, as DNA: TGTGCCAGCAGCTTGAGCCAGGGGAACTACGAGCAGTACTTC.

This clone appeared once. The same CDR3 can be traced to other DNA sequences in this sample. The chain links TRBV19 to TRBJ2-2; D may be TRBD1 (5 bases). CDR1 is LNHDA and CDR2 is SQIVND in the germline V gene (reference sequence). The CDR3 length is 13 residues. Trimming cost V 2 bases and J 6 bases, with 7 bases left between them. The CDR3 is CASSIWGAGELFF. As DNA, the CDR3 is TGTGCCAGTAGTATATGGGGCGCCGGGGAGCTGTTTTTT.

The V gene is TRBV12-3 or TRBV12-4, the J gene TRBJ2-1; a possible D gene is TRBD1 (5 bases). The V gene lost 8 bases and the J gene lost 9 bases, with 14 bases spanning the gap. This CDR3 has 12 residues. The CDR3 sequence: CASSRQSGEQFF. The DNA for the CDR3 is TGTGCCAGCTCACGACAGTCCGGTGAGCAGTTCTTC.

J is TRBJ2-1 and V is TRBV5-1, with 12 nucleotides matching TRBD1. V trimming: 4 bases; J trimming: 0 bases; junction bases outside the gene matches: 11. The CDR3 has 19 residues. The germline gives CDR1 SGHRS, CDR2 YFSETQ. DNA for the CDR3: TGCGCCAGCAGCCCTCAAAGGGGGACAGGGGGCGTCTCCTACAATGAGCAGTTCTTC. It is translated as CASSPQRGTGGVSYNEQFF.

The chain joins TRBV2 to TRBJ1-1; D unclear. Germline V gene data show CDR1 as SNHLY and CDR2 as FYNNEI. CDR3 length equals 11 residues. CDR3 sequence reads: CASKSRVAAFF. The CDR3 nucleotides are TGTGCGTCTAAGTCCCGGGTTGCAGCTTTCTTT.

This rearrangement joins TRBV14 to TRBJ2-1; 7 nucleotides agree with TRBD1. The germline gives CDR1 SGHDN, CDR2 FVKESK. The CDR3 contains 15 residues. V lost 4 bases and J lost 7; bases outside the gene matches: 10. The CDR3 protein is CASSPPRGSWNEQFF. In DNA form, the CDR3 reads TGTGCCAGCAGCCCCCCCAGGGGGAGTTGGAATGAGCAGTTCTTC.

The rearrangement links TRBV14 to TRBJ2-7; 9 nucleotides agree with TRBD1. The trim removed 5 bases at V and 4 bases at J, leaving 6 bases unmatched. There are 14 residues in the CDR3. Germline V gives CDR1 SGHDN, CDR2 FVKESK. Written as DNA, the CDR3 is TGTGCCAGCAGCTTAACAGGGGGCAAGTACGAGCAGTACTTC. This codes for CASSLTGGKYEQYF.

The chain couples TRBV29-1 to TRBJ2-1; 12 bases match TRBD1. From germline, CDR1 is SQVTM and CDR2 ANQGSEA. After removal of 6 bases from V and 7 bases from J, the junction contained 4 bases not matched to a gene. The CDR3 extends over 13 amino acids. CDR3 DNA sequence: TGCAGCGTAAGGGGACAGGGGGCGAATGAGCAGTTCTTC. The encoded protein is CSVRGQGANEQFF.

The chain is built from TRBV5-1 and TRBJ2-2, with 7 bases matching TRBD2. V gave up 0 bases and J gave up 6 bases; unmatched junction bases: 5. The length of the CDR3 is 15 residues. Germline V lookup: CDR1 SGHRS, CDR2 YFSETQ. CDR3 sequence (DNA): TGCGCCAGCAGCTTGGACGCGGGAGTACCCGGGGAGCTGTTTTTT. Amino acid sequence: CASSLDAGVPGELFF.

The chain combines TRBV11-2 with TRBJ2-1; 8 bases are a match to TRBD1. Germline loops: CDR1 SGHAT, CDR2 FQNNGV. Trimming cost V 5 bases and J 7 bases; bases outside gene matches: 10. This CDR3 has 15 amino acids. Written as DNA, the CDR3 is TGTGCCAGCAGCCCTCAGGGACAGGAAAGGAATGAGCAGTTCTTC. This gives the protein CASSPQGQERNEQFF.

This chain joins TRBV18 and TRBJ2-2, with 9 nucleotides matching TRBD1. Germline CDR1 reads KGHSH; CDR2 reads LQKENI. V shed 3 bases and J 1 base; nucleotides not matched to a gene: 3. The CDR3 runs 16 residues. CDR3 DNA sequence: TGTGCCAGCTCACCGCGGGGACAGGGGAACACCGGGGAGCTGTTTTTT. It yields the protein CASSPRGQGNTGELFF.

Here the CDR3 DNA reads TGTGCCAGCAGCTTAGTAACAGGGGCAGATACGCAGTATTTT. This encodes CASSLVTGADTQYF. The chain has TRBV11-2 and TRBJ2-3; 7 positions match TRBD1. The CDR3 extends over 14 amino acids. The junction had 2 bases not matched to a gene; V was cut back by 1 base and J by 4 bases. Germline V lookup: CDR1 SGHAT, CDR2 FQNNGV.

The V call is TRBV18, the J call TRBJ2-2, with 7 nucleotides matching TRBD2. Germline lookup yields CDR1 KGHSH and CDR2 LQKENI. The CDR3 extends over 18 amino acids. The V and J ends lost 6 bases and 0 bases, in that order; junction bases with no gene match: 13. The DNA of the CDR3 is TGTGCCAGCTCCCCGTTTGATCGGGGACTAACGAACACCGGGGAGCTGTTTTTT. It is translated as CASSPFDRGLTNTGELFF.

The rearrangement joins TRBV3-1 (or the pseudogene TRBV3-2) to TRBJ1-6, with a weak D call TRBD1 (6 bases). The CDR3 consists of 13 residues. V was shortened by 8 bases and J by 6 bases, with 11 bases between the two germline ends. The germline V gene has CDR1 LGHDT and CDR2 YNNKEL (reference sequence). The CDR3 DNA is TGTGCCAGCGCGGGGGGCCTTAATTCACCCCTCCACTTT. Translating gives CASAGGLNSPLHF.

This chain links TRBV6-6 with TRBJ2-7; 10 bases are a match to TRBD1. V lost 6 bases, J lost 2 bases, and 25 bases stayed unmatched. Germline lookup yields CDR1 MNHNY and CDR2 SVGAGI (reference sequence). The CDR3 sequence is 21 residues long. The CDR3 is CASSPGSRGVKWDRGTYEQYF. The CDR3 nucleotides are TGTGCCAGCAGCCCAGGATCGCGGGGGGTTAAATGGGACAGGGGCACCTACGAGCAGTACTTC.

The chain recombines TRBV30 with TRBJ2-5; possibly TRBD2 for D (5 bases). Looked up from germline, CDR1 is GTSNPN and CDR2 is SVGIG (reference sequence). This CDR3 has 13 amino acids. V lost 2 bases to trimming and J lost 1 base, with 8 bases between them. CDR3 DNA: TGTGCCTGGAGTCGTAGCGTCCAAGAGACCCAGTACTTC. Translated, it gives CAWSRSVQETQYF.

The V gene is TRBV5-1, the J gene TRBJ1-1; 8 bases agree with TRBD1. This CDR3 comprises 14 residues. V lost 5 bases to trimming and J lost 4 bases; unmatched junction nucleotides: 7. Germline V gene sequence: CDR1 SGHRS, CDR2 YFSETQ. The CDR3 loop reads CASRPGQGGTEAFF. The DNA for the CDR3 is TGCGCCAGCAGACCTGGACAGGGCGGCACTGAAGCTTTCTTT.

The V gene is TRBV9, the J gene TRBJ2-6; TRBD1 matches 8 bases. CDR3 size: 15 residues. Germline V gives CDR1 SGDLS, CDR2 YYNGEE. V lost 4 bases to trimming and J lost 4 bases; unmatched junction nucleotides: 4. The CDR3 DNA sequence: TGTGCCAGCAGCCCACAGGGGGAAGGGGCCAACGTCCTGACTTTC. It yields the protein CASSPQGEGANVLTF. The entire variable domain, with the rest obtained from reference TRBV9 and TRBJ2-6, is as follows: DSGVTQTPKHLITATGQRVTLRCSPRSGDLSVYWYQQSLDQGLQFLIQYYNGEERAKGNILERFSAQQFPDLHSELNLSSLELGDSALYFCASSPQGEGANVLTFGAGSRLTVL.

Only a few counts were recorded for this clone. The rearrangement uses TRBV27 and TRBJ2-7, with TRBD1 identical over 9 bases. The ends lost 5 bases at V and 2 bases at J; junction bases unmatched: 10. CDR1 is MNHEY and CDR2 is SMNVEV in the germline V gene (reference sequence). This CDR3 comprises 16 residues. CDR3 DNA sequence: TGTGCCAGCAGTCCACTCCCAGGACAGGGGACCTACGAGCAGTACTTC. Translation gives CASSPLPGQGTYEQYF.

The chain links TRBV11-1 to TRBJ1-1; D not certain. V lost 1 base and J 8 bases, leaving 8 bases between the germline ends. CDR3 length: 12 amino acids. Germline CDR1 reads SGHAT; CDR2 reads FQDESV (reference sequence). The CDR3 loop reads CASSLVMEEAFF. CDR3 nucleotides: TGTGCCAGCAGCTTAGTTATGGAGGAAGCTTTCTTT.